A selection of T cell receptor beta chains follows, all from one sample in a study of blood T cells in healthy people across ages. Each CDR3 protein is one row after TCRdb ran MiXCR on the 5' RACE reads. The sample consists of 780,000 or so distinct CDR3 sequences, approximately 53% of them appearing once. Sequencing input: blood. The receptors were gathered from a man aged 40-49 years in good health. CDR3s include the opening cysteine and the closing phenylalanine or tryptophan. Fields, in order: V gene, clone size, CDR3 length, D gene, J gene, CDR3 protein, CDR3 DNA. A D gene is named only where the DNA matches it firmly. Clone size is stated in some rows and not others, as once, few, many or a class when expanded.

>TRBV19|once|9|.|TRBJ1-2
CASTYGYTF
TGTGCCAGTACCTATGGCTACACCTTC
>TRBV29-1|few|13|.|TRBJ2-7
CSVEEQGFDEQYF
TGCAGCGTTGAAGAACAGGGTTTCGACGAGCAGTACTTC
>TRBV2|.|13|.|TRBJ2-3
CASSEPSTDTQYF
TGTGCCAGCAGTGAACCCAGCACAGATACGCAGTATTTT
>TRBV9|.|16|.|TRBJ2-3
CASSGYGGPDVDTQYF
TGTGCCAGCAGCGGCTACGGGGGCCCCGACGTAGATACGCAGTATTTT
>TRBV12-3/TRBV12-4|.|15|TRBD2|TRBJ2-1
CVTARAAGGHNEQFF
TGTGTCACGGCGCGGGCGGCGGGGGGGCACAATGAGCAGTTCTTC
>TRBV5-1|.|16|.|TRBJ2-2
CASSFGLVGYTGELFF
TGCGCCAGCAGCTTTGGTCTAGTAGGGTACACCGGGGAGCTGTTTTTT
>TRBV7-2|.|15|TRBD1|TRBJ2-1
CASRSTGGGNNEQFF
TGTGCCAGCAGAAGTACAGGGGGCGGTAACAATGAGCAGTTCTTC
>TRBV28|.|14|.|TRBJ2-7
CASIGAGRAYEQYF
TGTGCCAGCATCGGGGCAGGGCGAGCCTACGAGCAGTACTTC
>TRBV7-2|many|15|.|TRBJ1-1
CASSFAGPGTAEAFF
TGTGCCAGCAGCTTCGCCGGACCGGGGACCGCTGAAGCTTTCTTT
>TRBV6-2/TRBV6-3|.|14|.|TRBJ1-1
CASRPPPGATEAFF
TGTGCCAGCAGACCTCCGCCAGGGGCCACTGAAGCTTTCTTT
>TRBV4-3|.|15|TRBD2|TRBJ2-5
CASSQGTSGMETQYF
TGCGCCAGCAGCCAAGGCACTAGCGGGATGGAGACCCAGTACTTC